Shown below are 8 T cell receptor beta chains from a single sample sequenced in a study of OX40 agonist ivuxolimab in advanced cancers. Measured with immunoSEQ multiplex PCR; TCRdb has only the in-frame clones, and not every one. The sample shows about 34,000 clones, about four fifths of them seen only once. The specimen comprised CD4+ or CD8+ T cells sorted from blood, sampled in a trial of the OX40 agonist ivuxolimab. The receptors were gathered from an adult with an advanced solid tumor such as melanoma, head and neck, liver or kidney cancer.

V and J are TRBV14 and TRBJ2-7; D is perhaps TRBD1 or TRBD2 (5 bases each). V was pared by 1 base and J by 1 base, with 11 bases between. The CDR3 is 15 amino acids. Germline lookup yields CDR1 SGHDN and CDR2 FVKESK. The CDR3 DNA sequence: TGTGCCAGCAGCCAAGCGAGTTGGGGGTCCTACGAGCAGTACTTC. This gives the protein CASSQASWGSYEQYF.

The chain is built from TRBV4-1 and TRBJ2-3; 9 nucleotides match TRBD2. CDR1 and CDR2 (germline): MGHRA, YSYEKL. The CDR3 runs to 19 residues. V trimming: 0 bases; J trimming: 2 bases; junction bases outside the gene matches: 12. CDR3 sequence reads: CASSQDAAASGAPTDTQYF. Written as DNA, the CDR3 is TGCGCCAGCAGCCAAGACGCAGCGGCTAGCGGGGCCCCCACAGATACGCAGTATTTT.

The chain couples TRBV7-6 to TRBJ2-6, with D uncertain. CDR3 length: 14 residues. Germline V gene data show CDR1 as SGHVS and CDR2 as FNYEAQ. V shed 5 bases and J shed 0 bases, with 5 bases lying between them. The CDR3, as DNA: TGTGCCAGCAGCCCTGGCTCTGGGGCCAACGTCCTGACTTTC. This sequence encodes CASSPGSGANVLTF.

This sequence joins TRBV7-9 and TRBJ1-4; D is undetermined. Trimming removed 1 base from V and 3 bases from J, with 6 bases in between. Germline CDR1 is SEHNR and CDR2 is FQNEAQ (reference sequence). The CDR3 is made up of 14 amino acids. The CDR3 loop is CASSLDSPNEKLFF. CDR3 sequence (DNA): TGTGCCAGCAGCTTAGACAGCCCTAATGAAAAACTGTTTTTT.

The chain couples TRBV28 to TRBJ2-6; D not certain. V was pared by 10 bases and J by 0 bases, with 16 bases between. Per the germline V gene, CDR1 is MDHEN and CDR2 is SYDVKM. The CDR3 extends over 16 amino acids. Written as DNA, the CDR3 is TGTGCCACGGAAGAAAGGATTCCCTCTGGGGCCAACGTCCTGACTTTC. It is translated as CATEERIPSGANVLTF.

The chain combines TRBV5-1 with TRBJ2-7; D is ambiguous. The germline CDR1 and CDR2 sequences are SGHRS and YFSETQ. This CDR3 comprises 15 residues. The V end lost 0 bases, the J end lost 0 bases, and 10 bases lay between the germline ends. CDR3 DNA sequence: TGCGCCAGCAGCTTGGAAACAGACGCCTCCTACGAGCAGTACTTC. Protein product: CASSLETDASYEQYF.

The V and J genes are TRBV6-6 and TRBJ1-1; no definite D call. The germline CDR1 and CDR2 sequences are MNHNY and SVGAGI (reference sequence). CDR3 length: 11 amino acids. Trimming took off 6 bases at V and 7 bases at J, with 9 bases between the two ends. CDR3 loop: CASSREGEAFF. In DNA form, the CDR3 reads TGTGCCAGCAGCCGGGAGGGTGAAGCTTTCTTT.

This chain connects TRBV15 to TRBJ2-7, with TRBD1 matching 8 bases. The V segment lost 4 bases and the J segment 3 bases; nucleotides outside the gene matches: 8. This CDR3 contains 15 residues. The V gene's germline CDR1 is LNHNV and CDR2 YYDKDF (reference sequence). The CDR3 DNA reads TGTGCCACCAGCATTACCCGGGACAGGAACTACGAGCAGTACTTC. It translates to CATSITRDRNYEQYF.